The rows below give T cell receptor beta chains drawn from one sample of a study of cytomegalovirus exposure and HLA in healthy donors. Here immunoSEQ multiplex PCR was the method, and the copy in TCRdb shows in-frame clones only, minus some. This table has approximately 100,000 clones, almost 80% appearing once. What was sequenced was PBMCs. All receptors come from a man aged 55 to 70 in good health and CMV-seropositive. The CDR3 runs from the conserved cysteine through the conserved F or W. D genes are given only for firm matches. Only part of the rows carry a size: once, few, many, or a class if the clone is expanded.

clone_size: few
d_call: -
v_call: TRBV5-5
j_call: TRBJ1-5
cdr3_nt: TGTGCCAGCAGCTTTCTCGACACTTTCAATCAGCCCCAGCATTTT
cdr3_aa: CASSFLDTFNQPQHF

clone_size: -
d_call: -
v_call: TRBV4-2
j_call: TRBJ1-4
cdr3_nt: TGTGCCAGCAGCCTGGAAGGGACGGGAGGAGGTGAAAAACTGTTTTTT
cdr3_aa: CASSLEGTGGGEKLFF

clone_size: -
d_call: -
v_call: TRBV10-2
j_call: TRBJ2-1
cdr3_nt: TGCGCCAGCAGTGAGTTCACCAGCGTCGGGGAGCAGTTCTTC
cdr3_aa: CASSEFTSVGEQFF

clone_size: -
d_call: TRBD1
v_call: TRBV14
j_call: TRBJ1-1
cdr3_nt: TGTGCCAGCAGCCTAAGGACAGGGGGGCGGACTGAAGCTTTCTTT
cdr3_aa: CASSLRTGGRTEAFF

clone_size: -
d_call: -
v_call: TRBV6-4
j_call: TRBJ2-1
cdr3_nt: TGTGCCAGCAGTGAGGCTAGCTTTTCCGGTGAGCAGTTCTTC
cdr3_aa: CASSEASFSGEQFF

clone_size: -
d_call: TRBD1
v_call: TRBV28
j_call: TRBJ2-6
cdr3_nt: TGTGCCATCCAGGGGGCTCCTGGGGCCAACGTCCTGACTTTC
cdr3_aa: CAIQGAPGANVLTF

clone_size: -
d_call: -
v_call: TRBV6-5
j_call: TRBJ2-5
cdr3_nt: TGTGCCAGCACCGAACAGGGCGGGGAGACCCAGTACTTC
cdr3_aa: CASTEQGGETQYF

clone_size: once
d_call: -
v_call: TRBV19
j_call: TRBJ1-2
cdr3_nt: TGTGCCAGTAGTACACCCCCAGACTATGGCTACACCTTC
cdr3_aa: CASSTPPDYGYTF

clone_size: -
d_call: TRBD1
v_call: TRBV6-1
j_call: TRBJ2-1
cdr3_nt: TGTGCCAGCAGTGTCGAGACAGGGGCCTACAATGAGCAGTTCTTC
cdr3_aa: CASSVETGAYNEQFF

clone_size: -
d_call: -
v_call: TRBV6-5
j_call: TRBJ2-7
cdr3_nt: TGTGCCAGTAAAGGTTGGGGCGAATACGAGCAGTACTTC
cdr3_aa: CASKGWGEYEQYF

clone_size: -
d_call: -
v_call: TRBV2
j_call: TRBJ2-1
cdr3_nt: TGTGCCAGCAGTGGAGGTAGTAGGAATGAGCAGTTCTTC
cdr3_aa: CASSGGSRNEQFF

clone_size: -
d_call: -
v_call: TRBV6-6
j_call: TRBJ1-2
cdr3_nt: TGTGCCAGCACCCCAGGACAGAACTATGGCTACACCTTC
cdr3_aa: CASTPGQNYGYTF

clone_size: -
d_call: TRBD2
v_call: TRBV7-3
j_call: TRBJ2-3
cdr3_nt: TGTGCCAGCAGCTTAAGTTCGACTAGCGGGGATACGCAGTATTTT
cdr3_aa: CASSLSSTSGDTQYF

clone_size: -
d_call: TRBD2
v_call: TRBV4-2
j_call: TRBJ2-1
cdr3_nt: TGTGCCAGCAGCGGCGGGGCTAGCGGGAATGAGCAGTTCTTC
cdr3_aa: CASSGGASGNEQFF

clone_size: -
d_call: -
v_call: TRBV5-5
j_call: TRBJ2-6
cdr3_nt: TGTGCCAGCAGCGCGATTGGAGGGAGCTCTGGGGCCAACGTCCTGACTTTC
cdr3_aa: CASSAIGGSSGANVLTF

clone_size: -
d_call: TRBD2
v_call: TRBV5-1
j_call: TRBJ2-3
cdr3_nt: TGCGCCAGCAGTCCGGTTGGGGGGGCAGATACGCAGTATTTT
cdr3_aa: CASSPVGGADTQYF

clone_size: -
d_call: TRBD1
v_call: TRBV7-9
j_call: TRBJ2-1
cdr3_nt: TGTGCCAGCTCACCCCGGGACAGACTTTACAATGAGCAGTTCTTC
cdr3_aa: CASSPRDRLYNEQFF

clone_size: -
d_call: TRBD1
v_call: TRBV7-9
j_call: TRBJ2-7
cdr3_nt: TGTGCCAGCAGCTTAAGGTGGGACAGGGAAGGAATATCCTACGAGCAGTACTTC
cdr3_aa: CASSLRWDREGISYEQYF

clone_size: -
d_call: -
v_call: TRBV11-1
j_call: TRBJ1-4
cdr3_nt: TGTGCCAGCAGCTTAGGCGCAGCGTCTCTCGAAAAACTGTTTTTT
cdr3_aa: CASSLGAASLEKLFF

clone_size: -
d_call: TRBD1
v_call: TRBV14
j_call: TRBJ1-1
cdr3_nt: TGTGCCAGCAGCCCCGGGAGGGGGCGGTGGTACACTGAAGCTTTCTTT
cdr3_aa: CASSPGRGRWYTEAFF

clone_size: -
d_call: -
v_call: TRBV7-2
j_call: TRBJ1-3
cdr3_nt: TGTGCCAGCAGCTTTCGGGAACCTGGAAACACCATATATTTT
cdr3_aa: CASSFREPGNTIYF

clone_size: once
d_call: TRBD1
v_call: TRBV4-3
j_call: TRBJ2-5
cdr3_nt: TGCGCCAGCAGCCAAGACCCGCCCCCAGGACAGGGGGCGCGAGAGACCCAGTACTTC
cdr3_aa: CASSQDPPPGQGARETQYF

clone_size: -
d_call: -
v_call: TRBV11-3
j_call: TRBJ2-3
cdr3_nt: TGTGCCAGCAGCTTAGTTGGAGGGGGCATTACAGATACGCAGTATTTT
cdr3_aa: CASSLVGGGITDTQYF

clone_size: -
d_call: -
v_call: TRBV15
j_call: TRBJ1-3
cdr3_nt: TGTGCCACCAGCAGAACCTGGACCGCGGGGGGAAACACCATATATTTT
cdr3_aa: CATSRTWTAGGNTIYF

clone_size: -
d_call: -
v_call: TRBV5-4
j_call: TRBJ1-1
cdr3_nt: TGTGCCAGCAGCCAGGGAACGAACACTGAAGCTTTCTTT
cdr3_aa: CASSQGTNTEAFF

clone_size: once
d_call: TRBD2
v_call: TRBV9
j_call: TRBJ2-7
cdr3_nt: TGTGCCAGCAGCCATAGCGGGGGGACTGTCTACGAGCAGTACTTC
cdr3_aa: CASSHSGGTVYEQYF

clone_size: few
d_call: -
v_call: TRBV6-1
j_call: TRBJ1-6
cdr3_nt: TGTGCCAGCAGTGGGCTGCTGGGGGAGGTTTGGGCGTTATCGACCCTCCACTTT
cdr3_aa: CASSGLLGEVWALSTLHF

clone_size: -
d_call: TRBD1
v_call: TRBV7-2
j_call: TRBJ2-7
cdr3_nt: TGTGCCAGCAGCCGGGACAGGGGGCAGGACGAGCAGTACTTC
cdr3_aa: CASSRDRGQDEQYF